Below are 9 T cell receptor beta chains sequenced from a single sample in a study of T cell changes during pregnancy in multiple sclerosis. Data came from immunoSEQ multiplex PCR; TCRdb stores just in-frame clones and leaves some out. The table lists around 56,000 clones, about 90% of them singletons. The source was CD4+ T cells from peripheral blood mononuclear cells, collected in the first trimester of pregnancy. Every receptor here comes from a female donor with multiple sclerosis, enrolled in a pregnancy study.

This clone appeared once. The chain is built from TRBV19 and TRBJ1-2; maybe TRBD1 (6 bases). Germline V gene sequence: CDR1 LNHDA, CDR2 SQIVND (reference sequence). Trimming left V 3 bases short and J 6 bases short, with 8 bases between. The CDR3 has 12 amino acids. CDR3 in amino acids: CASSIWTDGYTF. CDR3 DNA sequence: TGTGCCAGTAGTATTTGGACAGATGGCTACACCTTC.

The V and J genes are TRBV5-4 and TRBJ1-1, with D possibly TRBD1 on 6 matching bases. Between the trimmed V and J ends, which lost 4 bases and 3 bases, there was a span of 16 bases. Germline loops: CDR1 SGHNT, CDR2 YYREEE (reference sequence). This CDR3 is built from 15 residues. The chain's CDR3 is CASSGGGSVDTEAFF. CDR3 coding DNA: TGTGCCAGCAGCGGGGGGGGCTCCGTGGACACTGAAGCTTTCTTT.

The chain employs TRBV10-3 and TRBJ1-1; D might be TRBD1 (5 bases). Trimming pared 8 bases from V and 4 bases from J, leaving 20 bases between. This CDR3 is built from 15 residues. Germline-derived CDR1 and CDR2 are ENHRY and SYGVKD. In DNA form, the CDR3 reads TGTGCCATCGGGGGGGGTGGGAGGGCGCGCACTGAAGCTTTCTTT. Its protein product is CAIGGGGRARTEAFF.

The chain combines TRBV11-2 with TRBJ2-5; D is uncertain. CDR3 size: 14 residues. Per the germline V gene, CDR1 is SGHAT and CDR2 is FQNNGV. V lost 1 base, J lost 5 bases, and 11 bases lay in between. CDR3 nucleotide sequence: TGTGCCAGCAGCTTAGGTCCTAGTGGGGAGACCCAGTACTTC. Translating it yields CASSLGPSGETQYF.

The J gene is TRBJ1-2, the V gene TRBV25-1; tentatively, D is TRBD1 (5 bases). The CDR3 contains 15 residues. Germline-derived CDR1 and CDR2 are MGHDK and SYGVNS. Trimming removed 7 bases from V and 2 bases from J, with 17 bases in between. CDR3 in DNA: TGTGCCAGCATCCCTTCTGGGGGACTGAACTATGGCTACACCTTC. This encodes CASIPSGGLNYGYTF.

V usage is TRBV15 and J usage is TRBJ2-3, with D tentatively TRBD2 (6 bases). From germline, CDR1 is LNHNV and CDR2 YYDKDF (reference sequence). The CDR3 extends over 15 amino acids. Between the trimmed V and J ends, which lost 9 bases and 1 base, there was a span of 17 bases. The CDR3 region has the DNA TGTGCCACTCGCGGGGCCTGGGTTGGCACAGATACGCAGTATTTT. Translation: CATRGAWVGTDTQYF.

The chain has TRBV7-2 and TRBJ2-3; D is possibly TRBD2 (5 bases). The germline V and J ends were trimmed by 4 bases and 3 bases, with 23 bases remaining between them. Germline lookup yields CDR1 SGHTA and CDR2 FQGNSA. The CDR3 runs 18 residues. CDR3 residues: CASSSLGGGLRGTDTQYF. The CDR3 DNA reads as TGTGCCAGCAGCTCCTTAGGTGGTGGTCTTAGAGGGACAGATACGCAGTATTTT.

The chain combines TRBV2 with TRBJ1-1, with D uncertain. Trimming cost V 7 bases and J 1 base, with 16 bases left between them. There are 15 residues in the CDR3. Germline V gene lookup returns CDR1 SNHLY and CDR2 FYNNEI. Here the CDR3 DNA reads TGTGCCAGCACCCGAGCTTCTGTCCCGAACACTGAAGCTTTCTTT. Protein: CASTRASVPNTEAFF.

The chain recombines TRBV9 with TRBJ2-3; the D is unclear. The V end was cut by 4 bases, the J end by 2 bases, with 11 bases between. This CDR3 has 14 amino acids. CDR1 is SGDLS and CDR2 is YYNGEE in the germline V gene. The CDR3 protein is CASSPQESTDTQYF. CDR3 in DNA: TGTGCCAGCAGCCCGCAAGAGTCCACAGATACGCAGTATTTT.